The 27 T cell receptor beta chains in this list originate from one sample, sequenced in a study of T cell changes during pregnancy in multiple sclerosis. Sequencing used immunoSEQ multiplex PCR; TCRdb keeps in-frame clones, though not all of them. The sample yields about 85,000 clones, approximately 89% seen once. Sequences were derived from peripheral blood, sampled in the first trimester of pregnancy. The origin of the receptors is a female donor with multiple sclerosis, enrolled in a pregnancy study.

The V call is TRBV6-5, the J call TRBJ1-5; D gene ambiguous. V was pared by 5 bases and J by 0 bases, with 8 bases between. The CDR3 is 14 amino acids. The V gene's germline CDR1 is MNHEY and CDR2 SVGAGI. The CDR3 is CASSRTYSNQPQHF. The CDR3 DNA follows: TGTGCCAGCAGTCGGACTTATAGCAATCAGCCCCAGCATTTT.

The chain links TRBV21-1 to TRBJ2-6; the table gives TRBD2 as D, unverified against the DNA. TRBV21-1 corresponds to a pseudogene. This CDR3 is 15 amino acids long. In nucleotides, the CDR3 is TGTGCCAGCAGTCCCGGGAGCTCTGGGGCCAACGTCCTGACTTTC. Protein sequence: CASSPGSSGANVLTF.

This clone appeared once. This chain connects TRBV9 to TRBJ2-3, with D unclear. The germline V gene has CDR1 SGDLS and CDR2 YYNGEE. This CDR3 has 13 amino acids. V shed 1 base and J shed 5 bases, with 8 bases lying between them. The CDR3 is CASSVQAKDTQYF. In nucleotides, the CDR3 is TGTGCCAGCAGCGTACAAGCGAAAGATACGCAGTATTTT. Combining the CDR3 with reference TRBV9 and TRBJ2-3 gives the whole variable domain DSGVTQTPKHLITATGQRVTLRCSPRSGDLSVYWYQQSLDQGLQFLIQYYNGEERAKGNILERFSAQQFPDLHSELNLSSLELGDSALYFCASSVQAKDTQYFGPGTRLTVL.

The chain carries TRBV5-4 and TRBJ1-1; the D gene is possibly TRBD1 (6 bases). Per the germline V gene, CDR1 is SGHNT and CDR2 is YYREEE (reference sequence). Trimming stripped 2 bases from V and 3 bases from J, with 11 bases between. The CDR3 sequence is 14 residues long. CDR3 nucleotides: TGTGCCAGCAGCTTCGGGGGGCGGGACACTGAAGCTTTCTTT. Translated, it gives CASSFGGRDTEAFF. The entire variable domain, with the rest obtained from reference TRBV5-4 and TRBJ1-1, is as follows: ETGVTQSPTHLIKTRGQQVTLRCSSQSGHNTVSWYQQALGQGPQFIFQYYREEENGRGNFPPRFSGLQFPNYSSELNVNALELDDSALYLCASSFGGRDTEAFFGQGTRLTVV.

This rearrangement joins TRBV7-2 to TRBJ2-5, with D possibly TRBD2 on 7 matching bases. This CDR3 contains 16 residues. V lost 4 bases to trimming and J lost 2 bases, with 17 bases between them. Looked up from germline, CDR1 is SGHTA and CDR2 is FQGNSA. The CDR3 DNA sequence: TGTGCCAGCAGCTCAACTTGGGGGGGGGCACAAGAGACCCAGTACTTC. This translates into CASSSTWGGAQETQYF.

The chain couples TRBV5-1 to TRBJ1-2, with a weak D call TRBD1 (6 bases). Looked up from germline, CDR1 is SGHRS and CDR2 is YFSETQ. The CDR3 totals 14 residues. The V end was cut by 5 bases, the J end by 0 bases, with 11 bases between. CDR3 nucleotide sequence: TGCGCCAGCAGGGGGGACATAGCTAACTATGGCTACACCTTC. The encoded protein is CASRGDIANYGYTF. The entire variable domain, with the rest obtained from reference TRBV5-1 and TRBJ1-2, is as follows: KAGVTQTPRYLIKTRGQQVTLSCSPISGHRSVSWYQQTPGQGLQFLFEYFSETQRNKGNFPGRFSGRQFSNSRSEMNVSTLELGDSALYLCASRGDIANYGYTFGSGTRLTVV.

V usage is TRBV28 and J usage is TRBJ2-7; maybe TRBD1 (7 bases). CDR1 and CDR2 from the germline V gene are MDHEN and SYDVKM. The CDR3 has 14 residues. Between the trimmed V and J ends, which lost 2 bases and 7 bases, there was a span of 15 bases. For the CDR3, the DNA is TGTGCCAGCAGTTTAGGCGGGCAGGGGGGTGAGCAGTACTTC. Residues: CASSLGGQGGEQYF.

The chain couples TRBV28 to TRBJ1-2; 12 positions agree with TRBD1. The V gene's germline CDR1 is MDHEN and CDR2 SYDVKM. There are 16 residues in the CDR3. The trim removed 5 bases at V and 5 bases at J, leaving 9 bases unmatched. The CDR3 sequence: CASSPPGTGGAYGYTF. CDR3 nucleotide sequence: TGTGCCAGCAGTCCGCCCGGGACAGGGGGCGCTTATGGCTACACCTTC.

This sequence joins TRBV28 and TRBJ1-6; D is ambiguous. Germline V gene data show CDR1 as MDHEN and CDR2 as SYDVKM. Trimming removed 6 bases from V and 6 bases from J, with 3 bases in between. The CDR3 runs to 11 residues. CDR3: CASSVNSPLHF. CDR3 nucleotides: TGTGCCAGCAGCGTTAATTCACCCCTCCACTTT.

Note on this clone: The junction and the germline gene differ at one end; a read error may be behind it. This chain links TRBV13 with TRBJ2-7; possibly TRBD1 for D (5 bases). The CDR3 is 11 residues long. Germline V CDR1 and CDR2: PRHDT, FYEKMQ (reference sequence). CDR3 bases: TGTGCCGGCAGCTTAACAGGCGAGCAGTACTTC. Amino acid sequence: CAGSLTGEQYF.

The V gene is TRBV4-1, the J gene TRBJ1-1; D is unclear. V lost 0 bases, J lost 4 bases, and 9 bases lay in between. Germline CDR1 MGHRA, CDR2 YSYEKL. There are 14 residues in the CDR3. Written as DNA, the CDR3 is TGCGCCAGCAGCCAAGATATGGAGACCACTGAAGCTTTCTTT. This encodes CASSQDMETTEAFF.

This CDR3 is CASSRGAGGIGTDTQYF. In DNA form, the CDR3 reads TGCGCCAGCAGCCGGGGTGCGGGAGGTATCGGTACAGATACGCAGTATTTT. The V and J genes are TRBV4-1 and TRBJ2-3, with TRBD2 matching 8 bases. With 4 bases clipped from V and 3 bases from J, the junction kept 12 bases outside the gene matches. Per the germline V gene, CDR1 is MGHRA and CDR2 is YSYEKL. This CDR3 comprises 17 residues.

The chain employs TRBV2 and TRBJ1-3; 8 bases are shared with TRBD1. This CDR3 is built from 19 residues. Germline-derived CDR1 and CDR2 are SNHLY and FYNNEI. The V segment lost 3 bases and the J segment 0 bases; nucleotides outside the gene matches: 13. DNA for the CDR3: TGTGCCAGCAGTGAGGGGCCAGGGGGCCGAATATTCTCTGGAAACACCATATATTTT. Translated: CASSEGPGGRIFSGNTIYF.

The chain links TRBV5-6 to TRBJ2-3, with TRBD1 matching over 7 bases. The J segment lost 2 bases and the V segment lost 2 bases, leaving 11 bases of the junction unmatched. The CDR3 is 17 amino acids. CDR1 and CDR2 from the germline V gene are SGHDT and YYEEEE. The CDR3 nucleotides are TGTGCCAGCAGCTTATGGGTGAGGGGGCCCGTCACAGATACGCAGTATTTT. It is translated as CASSLWVRGPVTDTQYF.

Only one count was recorded for this clone. The chain recombines TRBV5-1 with TRBJ1-1; TRBD1 matches 8 bases. This CDR3 comprises 11 residues. V shed 8 bases, J shed 6 bases, and the junction held 3 bases outside the gene matches. Germline V gene sequence: CDR1 SGHRS, CDR2 YFSETQ. The CDR3 spells CASTTGAEAFF. The CDR3 nucleotides read TGCGCCAGTACGACAGGGGCTGAAGCTTTCTTT.

The table lists this clone with a count of one. The V and J genes are TRBV28 and TRBJ1-3; tentatively, D is TRBD1 (6 bases). Germline V lookup: CDR1 MDHEN, CDR2 SYDVKM. V was cut by 5 bases and J by 1 base, with 9 bases left in between. The CDR3 is 14 amino acids. The CDR3 region is CASSQGGSGNTIYF. The CDR3 coding sequence is TGTGCCAGCAGTCAAGGGGGTTCTGGAAACACCATATATTTT.

This chain connects TRBV6-5 to TRBJ2-7, with 9 bases matching TRBD1. The CDR3 has 15 residues. V was clipped by 2 bases and J by 0 bases; unmatched bases: 2. CDR1 and CDR2 from the germline V gene are MNHEY and SVGAGI. CDR3 protein: CASSYEGQGSYEQYF. CDR3 bases: TGTGCCAGCAGTTACGAGGGACAGGGCTCCTACGAGCAGTACTTC.

The chain has TRBV7-2 and TRBJ1-1, with a tentative D call TRBD1 (6 bases). V was pared by 5 bases and J by 8 bases, with 18 bases between. This CDR3 is 14 amino acids long. From germline, CDR1 is SGHTA and CDR2 FQGNSA. CDR3 sequence (DNA): TGTGCCAGCAGCCGATCGGACAGCGTTTCAGAAGCTTTCTTT. Protein product: CASSRSDSVSEAFF.

This clone was observed a single time. The rearrangement joins TRBV7-9 to TRBJ2-5, with a possible D match to TRBD2 (6 bases). The V gene's germline CDR1 is SEHNR and CDR2 FQNEAQ (reference sequence). This CDR3 contains 14 residues. Between the trimmed V and J ends, which lost 5 bases and 5 bases, there was a span of 15 bases. CDR3 in DNA: TGTGCCAGCAGCCCGCCTACGGGAGATGAGACCCAGTACTTC. Its translation: CASSPPTGDETQYF.

The V and J genes are TRBV11-1 and TRBJ2-1, with 11 nucleotides matching TRBD2. The CDR3 covers 15 residues. Trimming removed 1 base from V and 7 bases from J; junction bases left unmatched: 3. The V gene's germline CDR1 is SGHAT and CDR2 FQDESV (reference sequence). CDR3 sequence (DNA): TGTGCCAGCAGCTTAGTAGCGGGGGGGCAGAATGAGCAGTTCTTC. Its protein is CASSLVAGGQNEQFF.

This chain links TRBV28 with TRBJ2-3; TRBD2 aligns across 10 bases. The length of the CDR3 is 15 residues. CDR1 is MDHEN, CDR2 SYDVKM, per germline. V lost 5 bases and J lost 7; bases outside the gene matches: 9. Written as DNA, the CDR3 is TGTGCCAGCAGTCCCCTAGCGGGAGATGAGTATACGCAGTATTTT. Translating it yields CASSPLAGDEYTQYF.

The J gene is TRBJ2-5, the V gene TRBV7-6; 8 positions agree with TRBD1. Per the germline V gene, CDR1 is SGHVS and CDR2 is FNYEAQ. This CDR3 contains 17 residues. The junction had 8 bases not matched to a gene; V was cut back by 1 base and J by 1 base. The CDR3 loop reads CASSLGPTGVIQETQYF. CDR3 nucleotides: TGTGCCAGCAGCTTAGGGCCGACAGGGGTTATCCAAGAGACCCAGTACTTC.

The chain recombines TRBV27 with TRBJ2-7, with 7 nucleotides matching TRBD2. CDR1 MNHEY and CDR2 SMNVEV come from the germline V gene (reference sequence). CDR3 length: 15 residues. Losses at the gene ends were 6 bases for V and 4 bases for J; bases not matched to a gene: 12. The CDR3 is CASSRDPTSFYEQYF. The CDR3 DNA reads as TGTGCCAGCAGCCGCGACCCGACTAGCTTTTACGAGCAGTACTTC.

In DNA, the CDR3 is TGTGCCAGCAGCTTTGCCGGACAGCTCTACGAGCAGTACTTC. Its protein is CASSFAGQLYEQYF. This chain connects TRBV5-6 to TRBJ2-7, with a weak D call TRBD1 (6 bases). The CDR3 runs 14 residues. CDR1 and CDR2 from the germline V gene are SGHDT and YYEEEE. Trimming took 2 bases from V and 3 from J, leaving 12 bases between them. Using reference TRBV5-6 and TRBJ2-7 for the parts outside the CDR3, the full variable domain is DAGVTQSPTHLIKTRGQQVTLRCSPKSGHDTVSWYQQALGQGPQFIFQYYEEEERQRGNFPDRFSGHQFPNYSSELNVNALLLGDSALYLCASSFAGQLYEQYFGPGTRLTVT.

The genes are TRBV5-1 and TRBJ2-7; D might be TRBD1 (6 bases). CDR1 and CDR2 from the germline V gene are SGHRS and YFSETQ. The CDR3 contains 14 residues. V shed 4 bases and J shed 0 bases, with 11 bases lying between them. The CDR3: CASSKGQSSYEQYF. CDR3 bases: TGCGCCAGCAGCAAAGGACAGAGCTCCTACGAGCAGTACTTC.

This clone appeared once. This sequence joins TRBV10-3 and TRBJ2-7, with 7 nucleotides matching TRBD2. Germline CDR1 is ENHRY and CDR2 is SYGVKD. With 10 bases clipped from V and 5 bases from J, the junction kept 14 bases outside the gene matches. The CDR3 runs to 14 residues. The CDR3 region is CATRPSGDSHEQYF. In DNA, the CDR3 is TGTGCCACAAGACCCAGCGGGGATTCGCACGAGCAGTACTTC.

The chain is built from TRBV9 and TRBJ2-7; TRBD2 might be the D (5 bases). This CDR3 contains 14 residues. V lost 0 bases to trimming and J lost 2 bases, with 9 bases between them. CDR1 is SGDLS, CDR2 YYNGEE, per germline. The CDR3 loop is CASSVGSSPYEQYF. The CDR3 DNA is TGTGCCAGCAGCGTAGGTTCTAGCCCCTACGAGCAGTACTTC.